The 3 T cell receptor beta chains reported below all come from one sample, sequenced in a study of blood T cell repertoires in COVID-19. Sequenced by immunoSEQ multiplex PCR; TCRdb stores in-frame clones only, minus some. The sample records around 100,000 clones, roughly 90% being singletons. Material for sequencing was peripheral blood. Every receptor here comes from a woman in her forties or fifties with COVID-19, enrolled during active disease.

The chain recombines TRBV7-3 with TRBJ2-5, with a tentative D call TRBD2 (6 bases). Trimming stripped 3 bases from V and 5 bases from J, with 13 bases between. Germline-derived CDR1 and CDR2 are SGHTA and FQGTGA. CDR3 length: 14 residues. The CDR3 sequence is CASSLGGRGETQYF. CDR3 DNA: TGTGCCAGCAGCTTGGGTGGGCGGGGCGAGACCCAGTACTTC.

The chain has TRBV21-1 and TRBJ2-2; TRBD1, as called in the table, went unchecked against the DNA. TRBV21-1 is annotated as a pseudogene. The CDR3 is 17 residues long. CDR3 protein: CASSKVEQGRNLGELFF. For the CDR3, the DNA is TGTGCCAGCAGCAAAGTAGAACAGGGACGAAATCTCGGGGAGCTGTTTTTT.

This chain links TRBV11-2 with TRBJ2-5; 7 nucleotides match TRBD2. CDR3 size: 14 residues. V lost 4 bases and J lost 4; bases outside the gene matches: 6. Germline values: CDR1 SGHAT, CDR2 FQNNGV. CDR3 bases: TGTGCCAGCAGCTGGGGACTATCCGGAGAGACCCAGTACTTC. The encoded protein is CASSWGLSGETQYF.